The 22 T cell receptor beta chains reported below all come from one sample, sequenced in a study of shared clonotypes between healthy human individuals (dated by TCRdb to about 2020). Receptor libraries were prepared by the immunoSEQ multiplex PCR assay. This immuneACCESS table, as held by TCRdb, lists in-frame sequences with V and J called but not all clones. Of the missing ones, under half trace to an unresolved V gene in checked studies; the others have no known cause. The sample profile shows about 2,100,000 clones; about 92% of them were found once. Under 2% of the sample is in the top ten clones. CD8 naive samples were CD45RO-negative cells positively selected for CCR7, giving a CD45RA+CCR7+ population that excluded TemRA cells. The sequenced sample was naive CD8+ T cells from PBMCs. According to the study, the label for this sample's cell subset or site signals: CD45RA+CCR7+. These receptors were collected from a man aged 18 to 30 in good health. Some clones in this sample may be carry-over from other donors' samples.

This sequence joins TRBV7-9 and TRBJ2-7; the match to TRBD2 covers 11 bases. The CDR3 is made up of 14 amino acids. The V gene end was trimmed by 6 bases and the J gene end by 6 bases; junction bases not matched to a gene: 7. Germline V lookup: CDR1 SEHNR, CDR2 FQNEAQ (reference sequence). DNA of the CDR3: TGTGCCAGCAGTTTGCCCCTAGCGGGAGGCGAGCAGTACTTC. Encoded protein: CASSLPLAGGEQYF.

The genes are TRBV5-6 and TRBJ2-2, with D possibly TRBD2 on 5 matching bases. V was shortened by 6 bases and J by 9 bases, with 18 bases between the two germline ends. Germline CDR1 reads SGHDT; CDR2 reads YYEEEE. The CDR3 spans 14 residues. The CDR3 loop reads CASTPPDSPRELFF. The CDR3 bases are TGTGCCAGCACGCCGCCGGACTCACCAAGGGAGCTGTTTTTT.

This clone appeared once. A read error may account for a junction end that differs from germline. The CDR3 here is CASSEFSGGQAF. The CDR3 DNA reads TGTGCCAGCAGTGAATTTTCAGGTGGGCAGGCTTTC. The gene calls are TRBV25-1 and TRBJ2-7; D not resolved. Germline-derived CDR1 and CDR2 are MGHDK and SYGVNS. The CDR3 length is 12 residues.

The count of this clone is one. The CDR3 DNA is TGCGCCAGCAGGGACGGGGGATCGAATGAAAAACTGTTTTTT. Translation: CASRDGGSNEKLFF. This sequence joins TRBV10-2 and TRBJ1-4; D is perhaps TRBD1 (5 bases). Germline CDR1 reads WSHSY; CDR2 reads SAAADI. The CDR3 totals 14 residues. V gave up 6 bases and J gave up 5 bases, with 13 bases separating them.

J is TRBJ2-6 and V is TRBV5-4, with 8 bases matching TRBD1. V dropped 3 bases and J dropped 3; count of bases not matched to a gene: 14. The CDR3 has 19 residues. Germline V gene sequence: CDR1 SGHNT, CDR2 YYREEE (reference sequence). This CDR3 is CASSWGLSAGGGGANVLTF. DNA for the CDR3: TGTGCCAGCAGCTGGGGTTTGTCGGCAGGGGGCGGTGGGGCCAACGTCCTGACTTTC. The entire variable domain, with the rest obtained from reference TRBV5-4 and TRBJ2-6, is as follows: ETGVTQSPTHLIKTRGQQVTLRCSSQSGHNTVSWYQQALGQGPQFIFQYYREEENGRGNFPPRFSGLQFPNYSSELNVNALELDDSALYLCASSWGLSAGGGGANVLTFGAGSRLTVL.

This chain uses TRBV28 with TRBJ1-1; no reliable D call. Germline loops: CDR1 MDHEN, CDR2 SYDVKM. Trimming took off 6 bases at V and 4 bases at J, with 18 bases between the two ends. The CDR3 extends over 15 amino acids. CDR3 amino acids: CASSHKRTVGTEAFF. The DNA of the CDR3 is TGTGCCAGCAGCCATAAGAGGACCGTTGGCACTGAAGCTTTCTTT.

V gene TRBV5-1 combines with J gene TRBJ2-1; D gene ambiguous. The CDR3 is made up of 15 amino acids. Germline values: CDR1 SGHRS, CDR2 YFSETQ. V was shortened by 4 bases and J by 0 bases, with 11 bases between the two germline ends. The CDR3 spells CASSAGRASYNEQFF. The CDR3 DNA reads as TGCGCCAGCAGCGCTGGAAGGGCCTCCTACAATGAGCAGTTCTTC.

This chain links TRBV12-5 with TRBJ2-3; possibly TRBD1 for D (5 bases). In germline, CDR1 is LGHNT, CDR2 FRNRAP. The CDR3 is 13 residues long. V was cut by 7 bases and J by 5 bases, with 13 bases left in between. CDR3 amino acids: CASAQGQRDTQYF. The CDR3 DNA follows: TGTGCTAGTGCTCAGGGCCAAAGAGATACGCAGTATTTT.

This clone was seen a single time. This chain joins TRBV28 and TRBJ1-3; D gene ambiguous. Germline V gene lookup returns CDR1 MDHEN and CDR2 SYDVKM. The germline V and J ends were trimmed by 10 bases and 1 base, with 23 bases remaining between them. The CDR3 is made up of 17 amino acids. Here the CDR3 reads CAITPTRRRESGNTIYF. CDR3 DNA sequence: TGTGCCATAACCCCCACTAGGAGGAGGGAATCTGGAAACACCATATATTTT.

V gene TRBV21-1 combines with J gene TRBJ2-7. TRBV21-1 is noted as a pseudogene. This CDR3 is 15 amino acids long. The CDR3 protein is CASSKALPLGYEQYF. DNA for the CDR3: TGTGCCAGCAGCAAAGCCCTCCCCCTGGGCTACGAGCAGTACTTC.

The chain couples TRBV5-4 to TRBJ2-7, with 11 positions matching TRBD2. The CDR3 has 20 residues. The germline gives CDR1 SGHNT, CDR2 YYREEE (reference sequence). The trim removed 2 bases at V and 2 bases at J, leaving 18 bases unmatched. The CDR3 DNA sequence: TGTGCCAGCAGCTTTATAACCGGGACTAGCGGACCTCGAAACCCCTACGAGCAGTACTTC. Protein: CASSFITGTSGPRNPYEQYF.

This chain connects TRBV10-3 to TRBJ2-7, with D hard to call. Trimming removed 2 bases from V and 5 bases from J, with 7 bases in between. There are 12 residues in the CDR3. The germline CDR1 and CDR2 sequences are ENHRY and SYGVKD. CDR3 amino acids: CAISEGVNEQYF. The CDR3 DNA reads as TGTGCCATCAGTGAGGGGGTAAACGAGCAGTACTTC.

The chain combines TRBV27 with TRBJ2-3; 7 positions match TRBD2. The CDR3 is 14 amino acids. V shed 5 bases, J shed 2 bases, and the junction held 4 bases outside the gene matches. Germline CDR1 reads MNHEY; CDR2 reads SMNVEV (reference sequence). The CDR3: CASSGDYYTDTQYF. CDR3 nucleotides: TGTGCCAGCAGTGGGGACTACTACACAGATACGCAGTATTTT.

V and J are TRBV28 and TRBJ2-5, with D possibly matching TRBD1 (6 bases). V lost 6 bases and J 1 base, leaving 15 bases between the germline ends. In germline, CDR1 is MDHEN, CDR2 SYDVKM. The CDR3 totals 15 residues. The CDR3 bases are TGTGCCAGCAGCCACAGGGCGATAGCCCAAGAGACCCAGTACTTC. Translating it yields CASSHRAIAQETQYF.

This chain links TRBV11-2 with TRBJ2-2; TRBD1 is a possible D gene (5 bases). The germline gives CDR1 SGHAT, CDR2 FQNNGV. CDR3 size: 15 residues. The ends were cut back, 1 base at V and 7 bases at J, with 13 bases in the middle. The chain's CDR3 is CASSLGIQGYGELFF. The CDR3 bases are TGTGCCAGCAGCTTAGGGATCCAGGGTTACGGGGAGCTGTTTTTT.

V gene TRBV15 combines with J gene TRBJ2-7; D possibly corresponds to TRBD2 (5 bases). Germline CDR1 reads LNHNV; CDR2 reads YYDKDF (reference sequence). Deletions cut 1 base from V and 3 bases from J, with 13 bases between. The CDR3 is 15 amino acids. CDR3 bases: TGTGCCACCAGCAGAGGTGAGGCGGGCATCTACGAGCAGTACTTC. Encoded protein: CATSRGEAGIYEQYF. The full variable domain, in which reference TRBV15 and TRBJ2-7 provide the parts outside the CDR3, is DAMVIQNPRYQVTQFGKPVTLSCSQTLNHNVMYWYQQKSSQAPKLLFHYYDKDFNNEADTPDNFQSRRPNTSFCFLDIRSPGLGDTAMYLCATSRGEAGIYEQYFGPGTRLTVT.

The chain joins TRBV4-1 to TRBJ2-5; D may be TRBD1 (5 bases). Germline CDR1 reads MGHRA; CDR2 reads YSYEKL. Trimming shortened V by 0 bases and J by 4 bases, and 15 bases separated the two germline ends. CDR3 length equals 16 residues. Written as DNA, the CDR3 is TGCGCCAGCAGCCAAGACCTCACAGGAGTGGGAGAGACCCAGTACTTC. This sequence encodes CASSQDLTGVGETQYF.

Details on this clone: The same CDR3 is also encoded by other DNA sequences in this sample. The V call is TRBV7-9, the J call TRBJ2-5; 7 bases map to TRBD1. The CDR3 loop spans 16 amino acids. Germline lookup yields CDR1 SEHNR and CDR2 FQNEAQ (reference sequence). The V segment lost 1 base and the J segment 1 base; nucleotides outside the gene matches: 6. The CDR3 spells CASSLGAGGIQETQYF. As DNA, the CDR3 is TGTGCCAGCAGCTTAGGAGCAGGGGGAATCCAAGAGACCCAGTACTTC.

V is TRBV10-2 and J is TRBJ1-5; D is unclear. The length of the CDR3 is 15 residues. Germline CDR1 and CDR2: WSHSY and SAAADI. V lost 4 bases and J 2 bases, leaving 12 bases between the germline ends. CDR3 region: CASSVGPEGNQPQHF. As DNA, the CDR3 is TGCGCCAGCAGTGTTGGCCCGGAGGGCAATCAGCCCCAGCATTTT.

The CDR3 DNA follows: TGTGCCAGCAGCGTAGGGGCCTCTAATGAAAAACTGTTTTTT. Amino acid sequence: CASSVGASNEKLFF. The chain links TRBV9 to TRBJ1-4; D gene unclear. This CDR3 has 14 amino acids. V was pared by 0 bases and J by 3 bases, with 6 bases between. CDR1 and CDR2 from the germline V gene are SGDLS and YYNGEE.

Concerning this clone: This could be a read error, since a much larger clone is one nucleotide away. CDR3 in DNA: TGTGCCAGCAGGGGGGACTACGAGCAGTACTTC. Its translation is CASRGDYEQYF. The chain joins TRBV7-9 to TRBJ2-7, with D tentatively TRBD1 or TRBD2 (5 bases each). The CDR3 contains 11 residues. Germline lookup yields CDR1 SEHNR and CDR2 FQNEAQ (reference sequence). V gave up 6 bases and J gave up 3 bases, with 6 bases separating them.

The chain couples TRBV9 to TRBJ1-2, with a possible D match to TRBD1 (6 bases). The CDR3 has 16 amino acids. Germline V CDR1 and CDR2: SGDLS, YYNGEE. Trimming pared 3 bases from V and 4 bases from J, leaving 19 bases between. CDR3 sequence: CASSERGGKELYGYTF. DNA for the CDR3: TGTGCCAGCAGCGAAAGAGGGGGGAAGGAACTCTATGGCTACACCTTC.